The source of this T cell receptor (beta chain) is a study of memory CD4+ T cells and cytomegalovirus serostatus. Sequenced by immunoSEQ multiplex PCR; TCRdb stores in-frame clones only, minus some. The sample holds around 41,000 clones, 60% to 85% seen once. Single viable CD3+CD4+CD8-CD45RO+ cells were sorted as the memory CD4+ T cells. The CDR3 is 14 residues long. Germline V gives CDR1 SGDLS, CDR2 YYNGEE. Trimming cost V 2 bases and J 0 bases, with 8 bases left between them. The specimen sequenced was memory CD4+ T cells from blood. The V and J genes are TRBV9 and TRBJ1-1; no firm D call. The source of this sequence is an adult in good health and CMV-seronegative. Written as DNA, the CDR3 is TGTGCCAGCAGCGTGGAACACATGAACACTGAAGCTTTCTTT. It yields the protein CASSVEHMNTEAFF.